This entry lists 19 T cell receptor beta chains sequenced from one sample in a study of blood T cell repertoires in COVID-19. Profiling relied on immunoSEQ multiplex PCR, and the TCRdb table lists in-frame clones only, not all of them. The table records 150,000 to 180,000 clones, around 79% of them present only once. The sample was peripheral blood. The receptors shown here come from a man older than 75 with acute or convalescent COVID-19.

This clone was seen only a few times. This sequence joins TRBV9 and TRBJ1-3; D might be TRBD1 (5 bases). V lost 0 bases and J lost 2, with 12 bases in between. The CDR3 length is 16 residues. CDR1 is SGDLS and CDR2 is YYNGEE in the germline V gene. The DNA of the CDR3 is TGTGCCAGCAGCGTAGGAGGGGAGGCAACTGGAAACACCATATATTTT. Translating gives CASSVGGEATGNTIYF. Full variable domain (remainder filled in from reference TRBV9 and TRBJ1-3): DSGVTQTPKHLITATGQRVTLRCSPRSGDLSVYWYQQSLDQGLQFLIQYYNGEERAKGNILERFSAQQFPDLHSELNLSSLELGDSALYFCASSVGGEATGNTIYFGEGSWLTVV.

This clone has more than one count but fewer than ten. The gene calls are TRBV18 and TRBJ2-2; D remains unclear. The length of the CDR3 is 13 residues. V was trimmed by 1 base and J by 7 bases, leaving 7 bases between them. Germline assignment: CDR1 KGHSH and CDR2 LQKENI. CDR3 coding DNA: TGTGCCAGCTCACCACGGCAGGACGGGGAGCTGTTTTTT. This encodes CASSPRQDGELFF. Variable domain in full (rest from reference TRBV18 and TRBJ2-2): NAGVMQNPRHLVRRRGQEARLRCSPMKGHSHVYWYRQLPEEGLKFMVYLQKENIIDESGMPKERFSAEFPKEGPSILRIQQVVRGDSAAYFCASSPRQDGELFFGEGSRLTVL.

J is TRBJ2-2 and V is TRBV11-2; TRBD1 is a possible D gene (6 bases). The germline gives CDR1 SGHAT, CDR2 FQNNGV. Trimming cost V 4 bases and J 6 bases, with 24 bases left between them. This CDR3 spans 18 amino acids. CDR3 loop: CASSYPILTGSFPGELFF. The CDR3 region has the DNA TGTGCCAGCAGCTATCCAATCCTTACAGGGTCATTTCCCGGGGAGCTGTTTTTT.

The J gene is TRBJ2-1, the V gene TRBV19; the match to TRBD1 covers 12 bases. Germline V gene data show CDR1 as LNHDA and CDR2 as SQIVND (reference sequence). There are 15 residues in the CDR3. With 4 bases clipped from V and 9 bases from J, the junction kept 7 bases outside the gene matches. The CDR3 protein is CASSTLGTGGSEQFF. The CDR3 DNA reads as TGTGCCAGTAGTACCCTCGGGACAGGGGGCAGTGAGCAGTTCTTC.

The rearrangement joins TRBV15 to TRBJ1-1; no clear D. V was cut by 0 bases and J by 9 bases, with 14 bases left in between. Germline V gene sequence: CDR1 LNHNV, CDR2 YYDKDF (reference sequence). CDR3 size: 14 residues. The DNA of the CDR3 is TGTGCCACCAGCAGAGATCTCCGGCAGGAAAAAGCTTTCTTT. It encodes CATSRDLRQEKAFF. Supplemented by reference TRBV15 and TRBJ1-1, the full variable domain reads DAMVIQNPRYQVTQFGKPVTLSCSQTLNHNVMYWYQQKSSQAPKLLFHYYDKDFNNEADTPDNFQSRRPNTSFCFLDIRSPGLGDTAMYLCATSRDLRQEKAFFGQGTRLTVV.

This chain joins TRBV7-2 and TRBJ1-2, with 9 bases identical to TRBD1. The CDR3 totals 14 residues. J lost 7 bases, V lost 5 bases, and 8 bases had no gene match. Germline CDR1 SGHTA, CDR2 FQGNSA. The CDR3 here is CASSPRGQGGGYTF. DNA for the CDR3: TGTGCCAGCAGCCCCAGGGGACAGGGAGGTGGCTACACCTTC.

The chain combines TRBV7-8 with TRBJ1-1, with D uncertain. CDR1 SGHVS and CDR2 FQNEAQ come from the germline V gene. V was cut by 5 bases and J by 3 bases, with 13 bases left in between. CDR3 length equals 14 residues. DNA for the CDR3: TGTGCCAGCAGCCCGTCCTCGACTTACACTGAAGCTTTCTTT. Amino acids: CASSPSSTYTEAFF. Complete variable domain (other parts from reference TRBV7-8 and TRBJ1-1): GAGVSQSPRYKVAKRGQDVALRCDPISGHVSLFWYQQALGQGPEFLTYFQNEAQLDKSGLPSDRFFAERPEGSVSTLKIQRTQQEDSAVYLCASSPSSTYTEAFFGQGTRLTVV.

V and J are TRBV5-8 and TRBJ1-3; D is unclear. Looked up from germline, CDR1 is SGHTS and CDR2 is YDEGEE. The CDR3 totals 13 residues. With 7 bases removed from V and 1 base from J, the gap between germline ends came to 9 bases. CDR3 nucleotide sequence: TGTGCCAGCCCGGAGGGATCTGGAAACACCATATATTTT. It yields the protein CASPEGSGNTIYF.

The chain carries TRBV15 and TRBJ1-1, with TRBD1 matching 7 bases. The germline V gene encodes CDR1 LNHNV and CDR2 YYDKDF (reference sequence). The V and J ends lost 6 bases and 4 bases, in that order; junction bases with no gene match: 8. The CDR3 consists of 14 residues. The CDR3 DNA follows: TGTGCCACCAGGGACAGGAAGCGCCGCACTGAAGCTTTCTTT. Translated, it gives CATRDRKRRTEAFF.

This rearrangement joins TRBV27 to TRBJ2-1; 13 bases match TRBD2. The CDR3 runs 17 residues. Germline V lookup: CDR1 MNHEY, CDR2 SMNVEV (reference sequence). The J segment lost 3 bases and the V segment lost 3 bases, leaving 5 bases of the junction unmatched. The DNA of the CDR3 is TGTGCCAGCAGTTTCACCCGACTAGCGGGGGGCTACAATGAGCAGTTCTTC. It specifies CASSFTRLAGGYNEQFF.

This clone appeared once. The chain joins TRBV11-2 to TRBJ1-4; D gene ambiguous. This CDR3 is 14 amino acids long. V gave up 5 bases and J gave up 8 bases, with 15 bases separating them. Germline V gives CDR1 SGHAT, CDR2 FQNNGV. The DNA for the CDR3 is TGTGCCAGCAGCCCAAACGCGGAGGCGGAAAAACTGTTTTTT. Its protein is CASSPNAEAEKLFF.

The J gene is TRBJ2-1, the V gene TRBV4-1, with TRBD2 as a possible D gene (5 bases). The CDR3 has 17 residues. The V gene lost 0 bases and the J gene lost 5 bases, with 17 bases spanning the gap. CDR1 MGHRA and CDR2 YSYEKL come from the germline V gene. The CDR3 coding sequence is TGCGCCAGCAGCCAAGAGGGAGTCGAGACCTTCAACAATGAGCAGTTCTTC. Translation: CASSQEGVETFNNEQFF.

This sequence joins TRBV7-9 and TRBJ1-1; D perhaps matches TRBD1 (6 bases). Germline V gene lookup returns CDR1 SEHNR and CDR2 FQNEAQ (reference sequence). V lost 1 base and J 4 bases, leaving 19 bases between the germline ends. CDR3 length: 17 amino acids. CDR3 residues: CASSLESGAIRPTEAFF. CDR3 in DNA: TGTGCCAGCAGCTTAGAATCAGGGGCAATCCGTCCCACTGAAGCTTTCTTT.

The chain uses TRBV28 and TRBJ2-3, with D possibly being TRBD1 (5 bases). V was trimmed by 7 bases and J by 3 bases, leaving 11 bases between them. CDR1 MDHEN and CDR2 SYDVKM come from the germline V gene. This CDR3 spans 13 amino acids. CDR3 DNA sequence: TGTGCCAGCAACCGCCAGGGTACAGATACGCAGTATTTT. Translation: CASNRQGTDTQYF.

A single count supports this clone. J is TRBJ2-7 and V is TRBV11-3; TRBD1 is a possible D gene (6 bases). The CDR3 length is 15 residues. Deletions cut 7 bases from V and 1 base from J, with 17 bases between. Germline CDR1 is SGHNT and CDR2 is YENEEA. CDR3 residues: CASTSETGSSYEQYF. CDR3 DNA: TGTGCCAGCACCTCGGAAACAGGGAGTTCCTACGAGCAGTACTTC.

The V gene is TRBV7-2, the J gene TRBJ2-7, with D unclear. V dropped 1 base and J dropped 1 base, with 5 bases sitting between them. The CDR3 consists of 13 residues. Germline V lookup: CDR1 SGHTA, CDR2 FQGNSA. CDR3 residues: CASSLDRSYEQYF. In DNA, the CDR3 is TGTGCCAGCAGCTTAGACAGATCCTACGAGCAGTACTTC.

V and J are TRBV5-4 and TRBJ2-7; a possible D gene is TRBD1 (5 bases). The V end lost 5 bases, the J end lost 3 bases, and 12 bases lay between the germline ends. This CDR3 is 13 amino acids long. Germline V CDR1 and CDR2: SGHNT, YYREEE (reference sequence). DNA for the CDR3: TGTGCCAGCAGAATGTGGGGCAGCTACGAGCAGTACTTC. It specifies CASRMWGSYEQYF.

J is TRBJ2-2 and V is TRBV2, with a tentative D call TRBD1 (6 bases). The germline V gene encodes CDR1 SNHLY and CDR2 FYNNEI. This CDR3 region has 15 residues. V was trimmed by 5 bases and J by 1 base, leaving 11 bases between them. CDR3 bases: TGTGCCAGCAGTCAAAGGGGACAGAACACCGGGGAGCTGTTTTTT. Amino acid sequence: CASSQRGQNTGELFF.

The chain has TRBV10-3 and TRBJ1-1; D may be TRBD1 (5 bases). V was shortened by 8 bases and J by 4 bases, with 14 bases between the two germline ends. Germline assignment: CDR1 ENHRY and CDR2 SYGVKD. This CDR3 has 13 amino acids. In nucleotides, the CDR3 is TGTGCCATCGGGACTGTGTCGGGCACTGAAGCTTTCTTT. Amino acids: CAIGTVSGTEAFF.